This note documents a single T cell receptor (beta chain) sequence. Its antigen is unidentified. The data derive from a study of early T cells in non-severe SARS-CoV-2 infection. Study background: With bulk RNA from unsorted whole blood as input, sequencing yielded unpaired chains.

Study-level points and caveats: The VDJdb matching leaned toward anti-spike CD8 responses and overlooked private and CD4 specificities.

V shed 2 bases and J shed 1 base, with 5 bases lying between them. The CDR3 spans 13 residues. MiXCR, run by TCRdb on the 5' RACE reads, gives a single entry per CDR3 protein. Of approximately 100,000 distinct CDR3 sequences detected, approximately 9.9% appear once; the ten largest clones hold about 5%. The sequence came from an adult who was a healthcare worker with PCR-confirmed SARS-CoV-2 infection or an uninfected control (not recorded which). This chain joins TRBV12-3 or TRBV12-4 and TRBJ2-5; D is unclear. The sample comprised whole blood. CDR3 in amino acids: CASSLNIQETQYF. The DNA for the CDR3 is TGTGCCAGCAGTTTAAATATCCAAGAGACCCAGTACTTC.